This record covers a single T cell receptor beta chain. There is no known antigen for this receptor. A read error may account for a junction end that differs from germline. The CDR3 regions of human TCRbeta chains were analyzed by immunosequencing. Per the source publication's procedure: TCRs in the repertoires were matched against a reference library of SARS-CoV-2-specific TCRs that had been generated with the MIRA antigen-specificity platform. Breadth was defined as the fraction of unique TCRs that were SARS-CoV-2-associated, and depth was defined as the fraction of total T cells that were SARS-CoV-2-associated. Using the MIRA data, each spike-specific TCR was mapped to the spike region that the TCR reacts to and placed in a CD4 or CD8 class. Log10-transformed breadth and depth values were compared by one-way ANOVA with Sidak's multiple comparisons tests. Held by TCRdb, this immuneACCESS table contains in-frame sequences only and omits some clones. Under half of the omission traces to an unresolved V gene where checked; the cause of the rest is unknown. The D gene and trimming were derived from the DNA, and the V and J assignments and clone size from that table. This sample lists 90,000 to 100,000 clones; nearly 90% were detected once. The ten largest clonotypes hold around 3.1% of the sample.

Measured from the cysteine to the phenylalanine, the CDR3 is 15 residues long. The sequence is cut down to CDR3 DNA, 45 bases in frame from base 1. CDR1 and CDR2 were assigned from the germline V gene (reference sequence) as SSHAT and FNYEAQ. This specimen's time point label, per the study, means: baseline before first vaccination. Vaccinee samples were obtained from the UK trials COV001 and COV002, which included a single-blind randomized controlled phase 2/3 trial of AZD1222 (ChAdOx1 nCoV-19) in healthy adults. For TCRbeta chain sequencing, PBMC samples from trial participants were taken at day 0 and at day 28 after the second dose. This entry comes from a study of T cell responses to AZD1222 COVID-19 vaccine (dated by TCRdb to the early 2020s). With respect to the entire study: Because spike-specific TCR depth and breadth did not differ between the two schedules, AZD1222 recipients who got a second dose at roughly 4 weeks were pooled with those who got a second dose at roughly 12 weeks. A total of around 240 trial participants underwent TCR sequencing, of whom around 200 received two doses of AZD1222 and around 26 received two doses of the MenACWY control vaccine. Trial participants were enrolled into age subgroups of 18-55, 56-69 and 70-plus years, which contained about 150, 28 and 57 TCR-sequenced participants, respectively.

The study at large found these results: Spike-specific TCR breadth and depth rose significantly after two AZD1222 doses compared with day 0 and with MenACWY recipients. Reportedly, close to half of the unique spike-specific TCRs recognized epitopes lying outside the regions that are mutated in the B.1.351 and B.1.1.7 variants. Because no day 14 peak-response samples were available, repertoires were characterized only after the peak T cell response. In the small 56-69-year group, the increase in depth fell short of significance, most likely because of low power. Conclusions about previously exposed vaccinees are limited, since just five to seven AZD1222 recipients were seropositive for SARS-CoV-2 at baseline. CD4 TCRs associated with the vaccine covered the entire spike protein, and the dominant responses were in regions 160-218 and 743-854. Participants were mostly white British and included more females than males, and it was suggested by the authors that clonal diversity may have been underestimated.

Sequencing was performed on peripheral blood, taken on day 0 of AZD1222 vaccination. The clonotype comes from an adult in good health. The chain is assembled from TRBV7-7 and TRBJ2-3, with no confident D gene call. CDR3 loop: CASSPVSGTTDTQYF. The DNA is TGTGCTAGCAGCCCTGTATCGGGCACGACAGATACGCAGTATTTT. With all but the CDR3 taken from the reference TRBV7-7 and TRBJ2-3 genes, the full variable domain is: GAGVSQSPRYKVTKRGQDVTLRCDPISSHATLYWYQQALGQGPEFLTYFNYEAQPDKSGLPSDRFSAERPEGSISTLTIQRTEQRDSAMYRCASSPVSGTTDTQYFGPGTRLTVL.